This passage covers 28 T cell receptor beta chains from one sample sequenced in a study of blood T cell repertoires in COVID-19. Clones were sequenced by immunoSEQ multiplex PCR, and TCRdb holds only the in-frame ones, with some missing. In the table there are fewer than 250,000 clones, 70% to 90% of which are singletons. Sequenced: peripheral blood. The receptor set was obtained from a woman in her seventies with acute or convalescent COVID-19.

The chain carries TRBV25-1 and TRBJ2-7; TRBD1 matches 7 bases. V shed 6 bases and J 3 bases; nucleotides not matched to a gene: 5. Per the germline V gene, CDR1 is MGHDK and CDR2 is SYGVNS. The CDR3 consists of 13 residues. This CDR3 reads CASSRDRVYEQYF. The CDR3 DNA reads as TGTGCCAGCAGCAGAGACAGGGTCTACGAGCAGTACTTC.

CDR3 nucleotides: TGTGCCACGAGGACAGAAACTAATGAGCAGTTCTTC. It encodes CATRTETNEQFF. The chain joins TRBV24-1 to TRBJ2-1, with D possibly being TRBD1 (6 bases). The germline CDR1 and CDR2 sequences are KGHDR and SFDVKD. V was clipped by 10 bases and J by 7 bases, with 13 bases between them. The CDR3 contains 12 residues.

This clone came up a few times. The chain links TRBV5-1 to TRBJ2-1; perhaps TRBD2 as D (6 bases). Trimming shortened V by 4 bases and J by 3 bases, and 14 bases separated the two germline ends. This CDR3 contains 15 residues. Looked up from germline, CDR1 is SGHRS and CDR2 is YFSETQ. The CDR3 nucleotides read TGCGCCAGCAGCCTGGACTGGGGGGTCTACAATGAGCAGTTCTTC. Translating gives CASSLDWGVYNEQFF.

The chain couples TRBV5-1 to TRBJ2-5; 7 bases map to TRBD2. V shed 3 bases, J shed 3 bases, and the junction held 2 bases outside the gene matches. In germline, CDR1 is SGHRS, CDR2 YFSETQ. This CDR3 has 13 amino acids. The CDR3 protein is CASSSSGKETQYF. The CDR3 nucleotides are TGCGCCAGCAGCTCCAGCGGGAAAGAGACCCAGTACTTC.

The genes are TRBV5-1 and TRBJ2-2; D might be TRBD1 (7 bases). There are 15 residues in the CDR3. V was pared by 2 bases and J by 5 bases, with 13 bases between. The germline gives CDR1 SGHRS, CDR2 YFSETQ. CDR3 residues: CASSLRQGGTGELFF. CDR3 DNA: TGCGCCAGCAGCTTAAGACAGGGAGGAACCGGGGAGCTGTTTTTT.

This clone was observed once. V and J are TRBV5-6 and TRBJ1-6; no reliable D call. There are 16 residues in the CDR3. V lost 0 bases and J 7 bases, leaving 14 bases between the germline ends. The germline V gene has CDR1 SGHDT and CDR2 YYEEEE. The CDR3 sequence: CASSLEGGRRNSPLHF. The CDR3 nucleotides are TGTGCCAGCAGCTTGGAGGGCGGGCGGCGGAATTCACCCCTCCACTTT.

The chain has TRBV6-6 and TRBJ2-7; 8 nucleotides align to TRBD2. CDR1 and CDR2 from the germline V gene are MNHNY and SVGAGI (reference sequence). V lost 5 bases to trimming and J lost 5 bases; unmatched junction nucleotides: 8. This CDR3 region has 14 residues. The CDR3 is CASSLPGGGHEQYF. In DNA, the CDR3 is TGTGCCAGCAGTCTCCCCGGCGGGGGGCACGAGCAGTACTTC.

V gene TRBV6-4 combines with J gene TRBJ2-7; D may be TRBD2 (6 bases). Trimming cost V 2 bases and J 2 bases, with 13 bases left between them. Germline V gene data show CDR1 as MRHNA and CDR2 as SNTAGT. CDR3 length equals 15 residues. In DNA form, the CDR3 reads TGTGCCAGCAGTGACACGGGGAGGTCCCCCTACGAGCAGTACTTC. Translated, it gives CASSDTGRSPYEQYF.

The chain links TRBV29-1 to TRBJ1-2; 7 bases fit TRBD1. Trimming took 7 bases from V and 4 from J; bases not matched to a gene: 6. The germline gives CDR1 SQVTM, CDR2 ANQGSEA. The CDR3 has 12 amino acids. For the CDR3, the DNA is TGCAGCGGGTCAGGGGGGAGCTATGGCTACACCTTC. Translating gives CSGSGGSYGYTF.

The V and J genes are TRBV27 and TRBJ2-1; a possible D gene is TRBD1 (6 bases). The CDR3 extends over 13 amino acids. V lost 0 bases and J 12 bases, leaving 12 bases between the germline ends. Germline CDR1 is MNHEY and CDR2 is SMNVEV (reference sequence). The CDR3 DNA reads as TGTGCCAGCAGTTTATCAGGGGGTAAAGGGCAGTTCTTC. Its protein product is CASSLSGGKGQFF.

The rearrangement joins TRBV11-3 to TRBJ2-5; D unclear. This CDR3 contains 13 residues. Trimming removed 0 bases at V and 5 bases at J, with 7 bases between. The germline gives CDR1 SGHNT, CDR2 YENEEA. The CDR3 DNA follows: TGTGCCAGCAGCTTAGAAAACCGGGAGACCCAGTACTTC. Its translation: CASSLENRETQYF. Combining the CDR3 with reference TRBV11-3 and TRBJ2-5 gives the whole variable domain EAGVVQSPRYKIIEKKQPVAFWCNPISGHNTLYWYLQNLGQGPELLIRYENEEAVDDSQLPKDRFSAERLKGVDSTLKIQPAELGDSAVYLCASSLENRETQYFGPGTRLLVL.

The chain recombines TRBV9 with TRBJ1-4; TRBD1 aligns across 7 bases. The CDR3 spans 18 residues. Germline assignment: CDR1 SGDLS and CDR2 YYNGEE. The trim removed 2 bases at V and 8 bases at J, leaving 18 bases unmatched. CDR3 nucleotides: TGTGCCAGCAGCGTGTCATCCGGGACAGAAGGTAGACGAGAAAAACTGTTTTTT. This codes for CASSVSSGTEGRREKLFF.

Concerning this clone: Other DNA sequences in this sample translate to the same CDR3. The chain links TRBV2 to TRBJ1-5; 10 bases are shared with TRBD1. Trimming cost V 4 bases and J 7 bases; bases outside gene matches: 4. This CDR3 is built from 14 residues. Germline lookup yields CDR1 SNHLY and CDR2 FYNNEI. CDR3: CASSGTGGSQPQHF. CDR3 nucleotides: TGTGCCAGCAGTGGGACAGGGGGGAGCCAGCCCCAGCATTTT. Full variable domain (missing parts from reference TRBV2 and TRBJ1-5): EPEVTQTPSHQVTQMGQEVILRCVPISNHLYFYWYRQILGQKVEFLVSFYNNEISEKSEIFDDQFSVERPDGSNFTLKIRSTKLEDSAMYFCASSGTGGSQPQHFGDGTRLSIL.

The V call is TRBV6-5, the J call TRBJ1-6, with D possibly matching TRBD1 (5 bases). The V end was cut by 11 bases, the J end by 3 bases, with 8 bases between. CDR3 size: 12 residues. CDR1 and CDR2 from the germline V gene are MNHEY and SVGAGI. The CDR3 reads CAGGGYNSPLHF. CDR3 in DNA: TGTGCCGGGGGGGGCTATAATTCACCCCTCCACTTT.

The CDR3 DNA is TGTGCCAGCAGCCAGGGCGGGGCGCGTGCCGGGGAGCTGTTTTTT. Translation: CASSQGGARAGELFF. The genes are TRBV3-1 (or the pseudogene TRBV3-2) and TRBJ2-2, with D tentatively TRBD2 (6 bases). The CDR3 has 15 amino acids. Trimming took off 3 bases at V and 6 bases at J, with 14 bases between the two ends. Germline V CDR1 and CDR2: LGHDT, YNNKEL (reference sequence).

The rearrangement links TRBV3-1 (or the pseudogene TRBV3-2) to TRBJ2-7; maybe TRBD2 (6 bases). The length of the CDR3 is 15 residues. Trimming left V 1 base short and J 6 bases short, with 16 bases between. CDR1 is LGHDT and CDR2 is YNNKEL in the germline V gene (reference sequence). CDR3 sequence reads: CASSQVWGGNSEQYF. In DNA, the CDR3 is TGTGCCAGCAGCCAAGTCTGGGGAGGAAACTCCGAGCAGTACTTC.

J is TRBJ1-2 and V is TRBV27; 7 bases map to TRBD1. V was clipped by 8 bases and J by 0 bases; unmatched bases: 6. The CDR3 is 14 residues long. The germline V gene has CDR1 MNHEY and CDR2 SMNVEV (reference sequence). The CDR3 here is CASGPGQSNYGYTF. The CDR3 region has the DNA TGTGCCAGCGGTCCGGGACAGTCTAACTATGGCTACACCTTC.

V and J are TRBV19 and TRBJ2-1, with TRBD2 identical over 10 bases. The CDR3 covers 14 residues. CDR1 is LNHDA and CDR2 is SQIVND in the germline V gene (reference sequence). The J segment lost 6 bases and the V segment lost 8 bases, leaving 7 bases of the junction unmatched. The CDR3 is CASQAGGPVNEQFF. The CDR3 bases are TGTGCCAGTCAAGCGGGAGGGCCTGTCAATGAGCAGTTCTTC.

The CDR3: CASSDDSSSYEQYF. CDR3 in DNA: TGTGCCAGCAGTGACGACAGCTCCTCCTACGAGCAGTACTTC. The rearrangement joins TRBV9 to TRBJ2-7; D is perhaps TRBD1 (5 bases). CDR1 is SGDLS and CDR2 is YYNGEE in the germline V gene. CDR3 length equals 14 residues. V shed 5 bases and J shed 0 bases, with 12 bases lying between them.

The chain employs TRBV10-1 and TRBJ1-5, with 10 bases matching TRBD1. V was pared by 10 bases and J by 1 base, with 10 bases of the junction left unmatched. Germline V gene lookup returns CDR1 WNHNN and CDR2 SYGVQD (reference sequence). The CDR3 extends over 16 amino acids. CDR3 protein: CATLLRDRGSNQPQHF. CDR3 DNA sequence: TGCGCCACCCTGCTCCGGGACAGGGGAAGCAATCAGCCCCAGCATTTT.

The chain employs TRBV4-2 and TRBJ1-6, with TRBD1 matching 9 bases. V gave up 1 base and J gave up 9 bases; unmatched junction bases: 4. Per germline, CDR1 LGHNA and CDR2 YNFKEQ. The CDR3 is 15 residues long. The CDR3 coding sequence is TGTGCCAGCAGCCAAGGGACAGGGGCGGGTTCACCCCTCCACTTT. Residues: CASSQGTGAGSPLHF.

This chain uses TRBV23-1 with TRBJ1-1; no firm D call. TRBV23-1 is an ORF, and what it does is uncertain. The ends were cut back, 8 bases at V and 0 bases at J, with 7 bases in the middle. CDR3 length: 12 amino acids. The DNA for the CDR3 is TGCGCCAGCTTGGCTCTGAACACTGAAGCTTTCTTT. The encoded protein is CASLALNTEAFF.

The J gene is TRBJ1-4, the V gene TRBV5-1; 9 bases are shared with TRBD1. The junction had 4 bases not matched to a gene; V was cut back by 2 bases and J by 5 bases. Germline-derived CDR1 and CDR2 are SGHRS and YFSETQ. The CDR3 runs to 15 residues. The CDR3 here is CASSFGQGRNEKLFF. The CDR3 nucleotides are TGCGCCAGCAGCTTCGGACAGGGGCGGAATGAAAAACTGTTTTTT.

The chain has TRBV9 and TRBJ1-3; 9 positions agree with TRBD1. Trimming at V came to 3 bases and at J to 4 bases, leaving 5 bases not matched to a gene. This CDR3 has 15 amino acids. CDR1 is SGDLS, CDR2 YYNGEE, per germline. CDR3 nucleotides: TGTGCCAGCAGCGGGGGGACAGGGAGCGGAAACACCATATATTTT. Encoded protein: CASSGGTGSGNTIYF.

V is TRBV5-6 and J is TRBJ2-1; D unclear. The CDR3 runs 13 residues. CDR1 and CDR2 from the germline V gene are SGHDT and YYEEEE. Trimming removed 2 bases from V and 6 bases from J, with 9 bases in between. The CDR3 sequence: CASSFPGRNEQFF. CDR3 DNA sequence: TGTGCCAGCAGCTTTCCTGGGCGCAATGAGCAGTTCTTC.

This sequence joins TRBV5-6 and TRBJ1-2; 10 positions agree with TRBD1. Germline V lookup: CDR1 SGHDT, CDR2 YYEEEE. There are 16 residues in the CDR3. The ends lost 3 bases at V and 2 bases at J; junction bases unmatched: 7. CDR3: CASSYFGTGENYGYTF. The DNA of the CDR3 is TGTGCCAGCAGCTATTTCGGGACAGGGGAAAACTATGGCTACACCTTC.

The gene calls are TRBV18 and TRBJ2-3; D remains ambiguous. The length of the CDR3 is 15 residues. V was cut by 6 bases and J by 0 bases, with 13 bases left in between. In germline, CDR1 is KGHSH, CDR2 LQKENI. The CDR3 spells CASSAYVASTDTQYF. CDR3 nucleotide sequence: TGTGCCAGCTCCGCCTATGTAGCTAGCACAGATACGCAGTATTTT.

This chain uses TRBV10-3 with TRBJ2-7, with TRBD1 matching over 8 bases. Germline CDR1 and CDR2: ENHRY and SYGVKD. The length of the CDR3 is 13 residues. J gave up 6 bases and V 6 bases, and 7 bases lay outside the gene matches. CDR3 DNA: TGTGCCATCAGCCAGTGGACAGGGTTCGAGCAGTACTTC. The encoded protein is CAISQWTGFEQYF.